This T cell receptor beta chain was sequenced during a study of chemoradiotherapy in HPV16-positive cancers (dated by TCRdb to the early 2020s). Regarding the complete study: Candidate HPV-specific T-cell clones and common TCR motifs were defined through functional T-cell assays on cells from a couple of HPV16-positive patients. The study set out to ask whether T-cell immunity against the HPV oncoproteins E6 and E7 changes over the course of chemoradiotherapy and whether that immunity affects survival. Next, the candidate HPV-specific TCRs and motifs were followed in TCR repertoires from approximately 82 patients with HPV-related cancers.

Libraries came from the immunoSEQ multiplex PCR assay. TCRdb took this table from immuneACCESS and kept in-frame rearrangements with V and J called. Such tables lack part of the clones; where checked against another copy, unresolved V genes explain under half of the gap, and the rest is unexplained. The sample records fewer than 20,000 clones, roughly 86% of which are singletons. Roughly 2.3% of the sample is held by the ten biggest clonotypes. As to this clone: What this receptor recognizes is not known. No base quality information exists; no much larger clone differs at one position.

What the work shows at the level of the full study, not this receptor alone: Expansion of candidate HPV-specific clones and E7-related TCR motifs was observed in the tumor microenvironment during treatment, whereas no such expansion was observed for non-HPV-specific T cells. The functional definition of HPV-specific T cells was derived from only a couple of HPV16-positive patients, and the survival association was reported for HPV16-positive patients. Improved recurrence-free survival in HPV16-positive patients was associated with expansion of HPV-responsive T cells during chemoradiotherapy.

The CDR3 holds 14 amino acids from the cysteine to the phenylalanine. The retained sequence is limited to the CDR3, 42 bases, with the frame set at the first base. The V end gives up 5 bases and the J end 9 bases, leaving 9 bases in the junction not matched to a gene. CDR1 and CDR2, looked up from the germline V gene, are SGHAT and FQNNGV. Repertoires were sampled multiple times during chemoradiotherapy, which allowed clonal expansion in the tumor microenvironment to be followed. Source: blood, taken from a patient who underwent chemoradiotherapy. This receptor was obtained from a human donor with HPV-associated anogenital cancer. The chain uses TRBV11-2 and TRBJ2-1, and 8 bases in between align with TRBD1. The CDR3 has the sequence CASSTGQGRGEQFF. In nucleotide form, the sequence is TGTGCCAGCAGCACAGGACAGGGTCGCGGTGAGCAGTTCTTC.